This TCR beta chain was sequenced for a study of immune evolution from preneoplasia to lung adenocarcinoma. Study findings and constraints: Top clone frequencies peaked in normal lung, apparently declining through invasive adenocarcinoma.

As to this clone: Its antigen remains unknown.

Clones were sequenced by immunoSEQ multiplex PCR, and TCRdb holds only the in-frame ones, with some missing. The table includes about 2,000 clones, 85% to 90% detected once. The CDR3 extends over 16 amino acids. Per germline, CDR1 SEHNR and CDR2 FQNEAQ (reference sequence). Trimming took off 3 bases at V and 4 bases at J, with 16 bases between the two ends. Two lung cancer pathologists independently confirmed each histologic diagnosis. What was sequenced was FFPE adjacent normal lung tissue. This TCR was recovered from a person aged 60-80 years with lung adenocarcinoma. This chain uses TRBV7-9 with TRBJ2-1; TRBD2 is a possible D gene (5 bases). CDR3 sequence: CASSFGLAGGYNEQFF. CDR3 DNA sequence: TGTGCCAGCAGCTTCGGGCTAGCAGGCGGGTACAATGAGCAGTTCTTC. Variable domain in full (rest from reference TRBV7-9 and TRBJ2-1): DTGVSQNPRHKITKRGQNVTFRCDPISEHNRLYWYRQTLGQGPEFLTYFQNEAQLEKSRLLSDRFSAERPKGSFSTLEIQRTEQGDSAMYLCASSFGLAGGYNEQFFGPGTRLTVL.